A single sample gave rise to the 17 T cell receptor beta chains below, sequenced in a study of T cells after yellow fever vaccination. TCRdb re-analysed the 5' RACE reads in MiXCR, keeping a single row per CDR3 protein. The table includes hundreds of thousands of distinct CDR3 sequences, approximately 8% detected once. The sequenced sample was PBMCs, obtained around 45 days after the first yellow fever vaccination. The receptors were sampled from a man aged 18-30 years who received the YFV17D yellow fever vaccine.

The DNA for the CDR3 is TGTGCCATCGGGGGGAATTCGAACACTGAAGCTTTCTTT. It encodes CAIGGNSNTEAFF. V and J are TRBV10-3 and TRBJ1-1; weak D call: TRBD1 (5 bases). With 8 bases removed from V and 1 base from J, the gap between germline ends came to 11 bases. The CDR3 extends over 13 amino acids. Germline V CDR1 and CDR2: ENHRY, SYGVKD.

This clonotype was observed at least ten times. The V and J genes are TRBV7-6 and TRBJ2-7; 7 bases are a match to TRBD1. Germline CDR1 and CDR2: SGHVS and FNYEAQ. There are 14 residues in the CDR3. Trimming cost V 5 bases and J 2 bases; bases outside gene matches: 6. This CDR3 reads CASSLSGQTYEQYF. Written as DNA, the CDR3 is TGTGCCAGCAGCCTGTCGGGACAGACCTACGAGCAGTACTTC.

The chain is built from TRBV10-3 and TRBJ1-4, with a tentative D call TRBD1 (6 bases). The germline CDR1 and CDR2 sequences are ENHRY and SYGVKD. V lost 6 bases and J lost 8, with 13 bases in between. There are 13 residues in the CDR3. CDR3 sequence (DNA): TGTGCCATCAGCACAGGGAGTAGAGAAAAACTGTTTTTT. This translates into CAISTGSREKLFF.

The sample holds a few counts of this clonotype. V is TRBV7-8 and J is TRBJ1-1; no definite D call. The CDR3 runs 13 residues. CDR1 is SGHVS, CDR2 FQNEAQ, per germline. The V end lost 7 bases, the J end lost 0 bases, and 9 bases lay between the germline ends. Here the CDR3 DNA reads TGTGCCAGCATCCCGACATTGAACACTGAAGCTTTCTTT. Its protein product is CASIPTLNTEAFF.

This clonotype was seen a few times. This chain connects TRBV4-1 to TRBJ2-5, with 7 bases matching TRBD1. Trimming took 3 bases from V and 4 from J; bases not matched to a gene: 8. Germline V gives CDR1 MGHRA, CDR2 YSYEKL. The CDR3 runs to 15 residues. CDR3: CASSHPQGVGETQYF. CDR3 DNA: TGCGCCAGCAGCCATCCCCAGGGGGTGGGAGAGACCCAGTACTTC.

Only a few counts were recorded for this clonotype. V gene TRBV4-3 combines with J gene TRBJ2-5, with 7 bases lining up with TRBD1. The CDR3 covers 14 residues. V lost 4 bases and J lost 4; bases outside the gene matches: 6. Per germline, CDR1 LGHNA and CDR2 YSLEER. CDR3 residues: CASSLAQGRETQYF. The CDR3 DNA follows: TGCGCCAGCAGCCTAGCACAGGGGCGAGAGACCCAGTACTTC.

V is TRBV14 and J is TRBJ1-6; 9 bases align to TRBD1. The ends lost 6 bases at V and 9 bases at J; junction bases unmatched: 15. Germline-derived CDR1 and CDR2 are SGHDN and FVKESK. The CDR3 contains 17 residues. CDR3 nucleotide sequence: TGTGCCAGCAGAGACTCTAAGCCGGGACAGGGAGGTTCACCCCTCCACTTT. Translation gives CASRDSKPGQGGSPLHF.

This clonotype was seen only a few times. The CDR3 region has the DNA TGCGCCAGCAGCCAAGCCAAGACAGGGTATCAGCCCCAGCATTTT. Amino acid sequence: CASSQAKTGYQPQHF. This sequence joins TRBV4-1 and TRBJ1-5; 7 bases agree with TRBD1. The V gene end was trimmed by 1 base and the J gene end by 5 bases; junction bases not matched to a gene: 5. Germline CDR1 reads MGHRA; CDR2 reads YSYEKL. The CDR3 covers 15 residues.

The chain uses TRBV6-5 and TRBJ2-7, with 7 bases identical to TRBD1. Germline assignment: CDR1 MNHEY and CDR2 SVGAGI. The CDR3 consists of 13 residues. V lost 5 bases, J lost 6 bases, and 7 bases stayed unmatched. The CDR3 loop is CASSNRQGCEQYF. CDR3 in DNA: TGTGCCAGCAGTAATCGACAGGGCTGCGAGCAGTACTTC.

The genes are TRBV5-5 and TRBJ1-1; tentative D call: TRBD1 (6 bases). V lost 2 bases, J lost 0 bases, and 17 bases lay in between. Germline assignment: CDR1 SGHKS and CDR2 YYEKEE (reference sequence). The CDR3 extends over 17 amino acids. This chain's CDR3 is CASSLNTGYFMNTEAFF. The CDR3 nucleotides are TGTGCCAGCAGCTTAAACACAGGGTATTTTATGAACACTGAAGCTTTCTTT.

This clonotype has more than one count but fewer than ten. The rearrangement uses TRBV5-1 and TRBJ2-7, with D possibly matching TRBD1 (6 bases). The V gene's germline CDR1 is SGHRS and CDR2 YFSETQ. V was trimmed by 4 bases and J by 1 base, leaving 15 bases between them. The CDR3 is 15 amino acids. CDR3 nucleotides: TGCGCCAGCAGCGCTGGACAGATTTCATCCTACGAGCAGTACTTC. Translation gives CASSAGQISSYEQYF.

The CDR3 DNA reads as TGTGCCAGCAGTTACTCGCAAGGGAACATTCAGTACTTC. Its protein is CASSYSQGNIQYF. The gene calls are TRBV6-6 and TRBJ2-4; D is unresolved. The CDR3 totals 13 residues. Germline loops: CDR1 MNHNY, CDR2 SVGAGI (reference sequence). Between the trimmed V and J ends, which lost 0 bases and 7 bases, there was a span of 7 bases.

The sample holds a few counts of this clonotype. The chain uses TRBV5-6 and TRBJ1-6; tentative D call: TRBD1 (6 bases). Between the trimmed V and J ends, which lost 3 bases and 9 bases, there was a span of 16 bases. CDR3 length: 15 residues. Per germline, CDR1 SGHDT and CDR2 YYEEEE. CDR3 sequence (DNA): TGTGCCAGCAGCTCCCCCGGCGCAGGGGTTTCACCCCTCCACTTT. As protein: CASSSPGAGVSPLHF.

The V call is TRBV25-1, the J call TRBJ2-3; the D is unclear. Trimming cost V 1 base and J 5 bases, with 7 bases left between them. This CDR3 has 13 residues. The germline CDR1 and CDR2 sequences are MGHDK and SYGVNS. CDR3 bases: TGTGCCAGCAGTGAATCCAGTGAAGATACGCAGTATTTT. It translates to CASSESSEDTQYF.

The V call is TRBV24-1, the J call TRBJ1-2; D ambiguous. CDR3 length: 12 amino acids. Trimming removed 3 bases from V and 6 bases from J, with 7 bases in between. Germline V gene lookup returns CDR1 KGHDR and CDR2 SFDVKD. The CDR3 is CATSDQMDGYTF. The CDR3 bases are TGTGCCACCAGTGATCAGATGGATGGCTACACCTTC.

This clonotype was observed a handful of times. The rearrangement uses TRBV18 and TRBJ1-2, with D unresolved. From germline, CDR1 is KGHSH and CDR2 LQKENI. With 2 bases removed from V and 4 bases from J, the gap between germline ends came to 11 bases. This CDR3 comprises 14 residues. The CDR3 sequence is CASSPGEQTYGYTF. CDR3 DNA: TGTGCCAGCTCACCAGGGGAACAGACCTATGGCTACACCTTC.

This chain uses TRBV7-8 with TRBJ1-4, with 9 positions matching TRBD1. J gave up 7 bases and V 1 base, and 10 bases lay outside the gene matches. The CDR3 totals 17 residues. Germline values: CDR1 SGHVS, CDR2 FQNEAQ. The CDR3 sequence: CASSLGETGQGGEKLFF. The CDR3 region has the DNA TGTGCCAGCAGCTTAGGGGAAACGGGACAGGGCGGTGAAAAACTGTTTTTT. Variable domain in full (rest from reference TRBV7-8 and TRBJ1-4): GAGVSQSPRYKVAKRGQDVALRCDPISGHVSLFWYQQALGQGPEFLTYFQNEAQLDKSGLPSDRFFAERPEGSVSTLKIQRTQQEDSAVYLCASSLGETGQGGEKLFFGSGTQLSVL.